This paragraph reports one TCR beta chain. Original processing methods: Counts of nucleated cells, estimated from reference gene primer amplification, were obtained. The protocol was immunoSEQ multiplex PCR, while the TCRdb copy is restricted to in-frame clones and leaves out a portion. For V, J and clone size, that table is used; D and trimming come from the DNA. The sample gives 120,000 or so clones, less than 75% of which show up once; 0.7% to 1% is in the top ten. The sample originates from a study of blood T cell repertoires in COVID-19. Study details: COVID-19 samples, acute and convalescent, were from the United States, Italy and Spain.

Trimming took 0 bases from V and 0 from J; bases not matched to a gene: 1. This CDR3 spans 16 amino acids. Germline lookup yields CDR1 SGHVS and CDR2 FNYEAQ. This TCR was recovered from a human donor with acute or convalescent COVID-19. The donor label of this sample is uncertain. This chain links TRBV7-6 with TRBJ2-1; 8 bases are a match to TRBD1. The sample taken for sequencing was peripheral blood. The CDR3 here is CASSLAQGASYNEQFF. CDR3 bases: TGTGCCAGCAGCTTAGCGCAGGGGGCCTCCTACAATGAGCAGTTCTTC. Filled out from reference TRBV7-6 and TRBJ2-1, the complete variable domain reads GAGVSQSPRYKVTKRGQDVALRCDPISGHVSLYWYRQALGQGPEFLTYFNYEAQQDKSGLPNDRFSAERPEGSISTLTIQRTEQRDSAMYRCASSLAQGASYNEQFFGPGTRLTVL.